The source of this T cell receptor (beta chain) is a study of molecular identifiers for immune sequencing clone quantification (dated by TCRdb to 2016 to 2019). At the level of the whole study: For a replicate experiment, the RNA from either approximately 20,000 or 100,000 naive CD8 T cells was divided into five aliquots, and four of those aliquots went on to sequencing. The study was a methods study using CD8 T cells to benchmark molecular-identifier clustering-based TCR repertoire sequencing (MIDCIRS) and TCR RNA copy counting. General findings and caveats noted by the study authors: The sizes of highly expanded clones could end up underestimated when identical TCR molecules share a barcode. Naive libraries contained spiked-in Jurkat TCR RNA (10 copies' worth), which is not part of the donor repertoire. Spiked-in Jurkat TCR RNA equal to a single cell's worth was reported to be detectable even within one million naive CD8 T cells. When barcode sub-clustering was omitted, TCR diversity was inflated by chimeric consensus sequences, with chimeras reaching as high as 47%. Modeling indicated about three TCR RNA copies recovered per cell, compared with around 9.8 by digital PCR, which implies a capture efficiency of about 27%. In CMV-specific effector cells, clones with more than 20 RNA copies accounted for over 97% of molecules, whereas in naive cells such clones accounted for under 1%.

This clonotype was detected ten times or more. What this receptor recognizes is not known. There are no base qualities to consult, and no much larger clone falls within one base. From cysteine to phenylalanine, the CDR3 is 15 amino acids long. The entry retains the CDR3 DNA only, 45 bases that are in frame from base 1. The V end gives up 5 bases and the J end 4 bases, leaving 9 bases in the junction not matched to a gene. CDR1 SGHAT and CDR2 FQNNGV are derived from the germline V gene. The library came from PCR. These reads were obtained on an Illumina HiSeq 4000. Bulk TCR libraries were made following a previously described method, with the TCR primers given in Table S5. The Qiagen AllPrep DNA/RNA kit was used to purify total RNA. Before analysis, reads from multiple sequencing runs of the same library were pooled. Regarding the original processing steps: Only reads with exact TCR constant sequence were kept, trimmed to 150 nt, and grouped by their 12-nt molecular barcodes. Reads inside each barcode group were sub-clustered using a 15% Levenshtein threshold, and a quality-weighted consensus sequence was constructed for each RNA molecule. Non-functional sequences were discarded, and so were lower-count sequences lying one edit away from another sequence. Barcode sub-clusters with fewer than 20% of the maximum read count were removed, based on fitting two negative binomial distributions. The public sequencing data were trimmed at Q25 with fastp and processed into clonotypes with MiXCR by TCRdb, which kept only in-frame beta chains. Rows matching on CDR3 protein sequence are summarized as one entry with the most common DNA and genes. The V and J calls and clone size come from TCRdb's table, not from the authors' own analysis. Across this sample there are 12,000 or so distinct CDR3 sequences, with under 20% seen only once. The ten largest clones capture roughly 1.5% of the sample.

Libraries of naive CD8 T cells were built from anywhere between about 17,000 and 1,000,000 sorted cells, with 10%, 30% or 50% of the purified RNA used. On a BD FACSAria II, naive CD8 T cells were FACS-sorted as CD8+CD4-CCR7+CD45RA+ and collected into RLT Plus buffer. Roughly ten TCR copies' worth of Jurkat RNA were spiked into about 19,000-1,000,000 naive CD8 T cell samples to test detection sensitivity. Enrichment of CD8 T cells was done with RosetteSep CD8+ T Cell Enrichment Cocktail plus Ficoll-Paque, and ACK red cell lysis came afterward. The TCR comes from a human donor in good health. Some libraries in this study had Jurkat cell RNA spiked in. The specimen was naive CD8+ T cells from blood, with Jurkat cell RNA spiked in. The meaning of the sample's cell subset or site label: FACS-sorted CD8+CD4-CCR7+CD45RA+ naive T cells. This chain joins TRBV11-2 to TRBJ2-7; TRBD1 fits 9 bases in the junction. The CDR3 region reads CASSQDLTGGYEQYF. The nucleotide sequence is given as TGTGCCAGCAGCCAAGACCTGACAGGGGGTTACGAGCAGTACTTC. With all but the CDR3 taken from the reference TRBV11-2 and TRBJ2-7 genes, the full variable domain is: EAGVAQSPRYKIIEKRQSVAFWCNPISGHATLYWYQQILGQGPKLLIQFQNNGVVDDSQLPKDRFSAERLKGVDSTLKIQPAKLEDSAVYLCASSQDLTGGYEQYFGPGTRLTVT.